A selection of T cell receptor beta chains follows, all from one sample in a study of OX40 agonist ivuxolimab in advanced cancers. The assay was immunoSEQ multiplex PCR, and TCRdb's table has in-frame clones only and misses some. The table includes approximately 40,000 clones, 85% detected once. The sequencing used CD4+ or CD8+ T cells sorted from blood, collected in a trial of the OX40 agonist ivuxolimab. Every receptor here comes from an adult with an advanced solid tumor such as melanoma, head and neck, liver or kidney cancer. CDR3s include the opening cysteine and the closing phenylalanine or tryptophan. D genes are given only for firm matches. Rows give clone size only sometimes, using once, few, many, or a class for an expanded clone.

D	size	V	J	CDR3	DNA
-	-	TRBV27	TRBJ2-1	CASSLFSSTPLSYNEQFF	TGTGCCAGCAGTTTATTCTCTTCCACCCCCCTCTCCTACAATGAGCAGTTCTTC
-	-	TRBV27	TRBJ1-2	CASSLSLQGPYGYTF	TGTGCCAGCAGTTTATCGTTGCAGGGCCCCTATGGCTACACCTTC
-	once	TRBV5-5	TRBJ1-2	CASSSLPDGKYGYTF	TGTGCCAGCAGCTCCCTTCCGGACGGAAAGTATGGCTACACCTTC
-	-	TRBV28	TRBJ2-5	CASSLVGETETQYF	TGTGCCAGCAGTTTGGTTGGAGAAACAGAGACCCAGTACTTC
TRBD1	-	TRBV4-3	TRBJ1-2	CASSQDLGDRGFYGYTF	TGCGCCAGCAGCCAAGATCTGGGGGACAGGGGATTCTATGGCTACACCTTC
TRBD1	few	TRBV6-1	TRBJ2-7	CASSEWGQGDEQYF	TGTGCCAGCAGTGAATGGGGACAGGGGGACGAGCAGTACTTC
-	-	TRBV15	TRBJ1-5	CATSGAQELSNQPQHF	TGTGCCACCAGCGGGGCGCAGGAACTCAGCAATCAGCCCCAGCATTTT
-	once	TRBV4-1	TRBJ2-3	CASSQEEGDGGSDTQYF	TGCGCCAGCAGCCAAGAGGAAGGAGACGGAGGGTCGGATACGCAGTATTTT
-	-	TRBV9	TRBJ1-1	CASSPSEWGNTEAFF	TGTGCCAGCAGCCCCTCAGAATGGGGGAACACTGAAGCTTTCTTT
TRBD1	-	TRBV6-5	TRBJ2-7	CASSYAGTESYEQYF	TGTGCCAGCAGTTACGCTGGGACAGAGAGCTACGAGCAGTACTTC
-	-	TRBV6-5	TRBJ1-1	CASSSGRLNTEAFF	TGTGCCAGCAGCTCGGGACGGCTGAACACTGAAGCTTTCTTT
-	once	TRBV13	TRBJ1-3	CASSPRDTGNTIYF	TGTGCCAGCAGCCCTCGGGACACTGGAAACACCATATATTTT
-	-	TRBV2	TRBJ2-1	CASSWGIQVNEQFF	TGTGCCAGCAGTTGGGGGATTCAAGTCAATGAGCAGTTCTTC
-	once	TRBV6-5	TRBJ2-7	CASSYAAGPYEQYF	TGTGCCAGCAGTTATGCAGCGGGCCCCTACGAGCAGTACTTC
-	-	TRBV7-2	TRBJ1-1	CASSLVGRYEAFF	TGTGCCAGCAGCTTAGTGGGGAGGTATGAAGCTTTCTTT
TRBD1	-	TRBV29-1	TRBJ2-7	CSALTGGSYEQYF	TGCAGCGCGTTGACAGGGGGCTCCTACGAGCAGTACTTC
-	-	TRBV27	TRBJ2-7	CASSPTGAGTYEQYF	TGTGCCAGCAGTCCAACGGGGGCGGGAACCTACGAGCAGTACTTC
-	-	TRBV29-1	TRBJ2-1	CSIRSAYNEQFF	TGCAGCATACGGTCTGCCTACAATGAGCAGTTCTTC
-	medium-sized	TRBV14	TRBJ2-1	CASTRGNEQFF	TGTGCCAGCACGCGAGGCAATGAGCAGTTCTTC
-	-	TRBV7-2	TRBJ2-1	CASSLGRDTYYNEQFF	TGTGCCAGCAGCTTAGGCCGGGACACCTATTACAATGAGCAGTTCTTC
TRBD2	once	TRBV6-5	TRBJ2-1	CASTPPTSGNNEQFF	TGTGCCAGCACCCCACCGACTAGCGGGAACAATGAGCAGTTCTTC
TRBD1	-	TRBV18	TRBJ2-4	CASSPVDRGAKNIQYF	TGTGCCAGCTCACCGGTGGACAGGGGAGCCAAAAACATTCAGTACTTC
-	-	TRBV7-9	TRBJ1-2	CASSSGDYGYTF	TGTGCCAGCAGCTCAGGGGACTATGGCTACACCTTC
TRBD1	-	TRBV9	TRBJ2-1	CASSQPGQINNEQFF	TGTGCCAGCAGCCAACCGGGACAGATCAACAATGAGCAGTTCTTC
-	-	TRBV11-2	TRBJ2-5	CASNEVRGQETQYF	TGTGCCAGCAACGAAGTACGCGGGCAAGAGACCCAGTACTTC
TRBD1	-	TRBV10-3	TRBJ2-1	CAIRNKTGGREQFF	TGTGCCATCAGGAACAAAACAGGGGGCCGGGAGCAGTTCTTC
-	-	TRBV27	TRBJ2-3	CASSLWSEGDTQYF	TGTGCCAGCAGTTTATGGTCAGAAGGGGATACGCAGTATTTT
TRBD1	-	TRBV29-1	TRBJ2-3	CSGDRADTQYF	TGCAGCGGTGACAGGGCAGATACGCAGTATTTT
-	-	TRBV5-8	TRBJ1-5	CASQGEPQHF	TGTGCCAGCCAAGGGGAGCCCCAGCATTTT
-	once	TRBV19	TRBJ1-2	CASSTIRGWGANYGYTF	TGTGCCAGTAGTACAATCAGGGGATGGGGAGCTAACTATGGCTACACCTTC
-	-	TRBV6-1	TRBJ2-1	CASSGREQFF	TGTGCCAGCAGTGGCCGGGAGCAGTTCTTC
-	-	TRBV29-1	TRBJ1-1	CSVKVLGTEAFF	TGCAGCGTTAAAGTGTTGGGGACTGAAGCTTTCTTT
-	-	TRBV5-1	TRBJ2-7	CASSLGAYEQYF	TGCGCCAGCAGCTTGGGAGCCTACGAGCAGTACTTC
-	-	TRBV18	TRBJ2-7	CASSRGTESSYEQYF	TGTGCCAGCTCACGGGGGACTGAGAGCTCCTACGAGCAGTACTTC
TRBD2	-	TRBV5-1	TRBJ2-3	CASSSRTSGELGDTQYF	TGCGCCAGCAGCTCTAGGACTAGCGGGGAGTTAGGGGATACGCAGTATTTT
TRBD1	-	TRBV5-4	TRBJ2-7	CASSLGSGGREQYF	TGTGCCAGCAGCTTGGGTTCAGGGGGTCGCGAGCAGTACTTC
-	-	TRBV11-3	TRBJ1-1	CASSLFRRNTEAFF	TGTGCCAGCAGCTTATTCAGGAGGAACACTGAAGCTTTCTTT
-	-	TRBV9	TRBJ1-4	CASSGPEGQTTNEKLFF	TGTGCCAGCAGCGGCCCGGAAGGACAGACAACTAATGAAAAACTGTTTTTT